This T cell receptor (beta chain) was found in a study of chemoradiotherapy in HPV16-positive cancers. Study summary: Candidate HPV-specific T-cell clones and common TCR motifs came from functional assays in a couple of HPV16-positive patients.

Over chemoradiotherapy, repertoires were sampled more than once. Overall study findings and caveats: Candidate HPV-specific clones and E7-related TCR motifs grew in tumor during treatment. HPV-specific T cells were functionally defined from only two HPV16-positive patients.

As for this clone: As yet, its antigen is unknown.

The assay was immunoSEQ multiplex PCR, and TCRdb's table has in-frame clones only and misses some. The sample has fewer than 1,200 clones; 65% to 85% are singletons. There are 18 residues in the CDR3. Germline values: CDR1 LGHNA, CDR2 YNFKEQ. With V trimmed by 0 bases and J by 5 bases, 12 bases remained unmatched. The receptor comes from a human donor with HPV-associated anogenital cancer. V is TRBV4-2 and J is TRBJ2-5; 10 bases line up with TRBD2. The sample was tumor tissue, taken from a patient who underwent chemoradiotherapy. In DNA, the CDR3 is TGTGCCAGCAGCCAAGATGAGGGAGCGGGGGGGCCAGGGGAGACCCAGTACTTC. Encoded protein: CASSQDEGAGGPGETQYF.